These 15 T cell receptor beta chains share one sample of origin, sequenced in a study of untreated major depressive disorder. Sequenced by immunoSEQ multiplex PCR; TCRdb stores in-frame clones only, minus some. The sample consists of approximately 21,000 clones, roughly nine tenths of them appearing once. Sequenced sample: CD4+ T cells from PBMCs. These receptors were taken from a woman between 40 and 55 years old in good health.

V gene TRBV5-1 combines with J gene TRBJ2-3, with D tentatively TRBD2 (5 bases). Germline CDR1 reads SGHRS; CDR2 reads YFSETQ. The V and J ends lost 0 bases and 5 bases respectively, with 7 bases between them. CDR3 size: 13 residues. CDR3 bases: TGCGCCAGCAGCTTGGCCGGGGAAGATACGCAGTATTTT. It encodes CASSLAGEDTQYF.

The V and J genes are TRBV10-3 and TRBJ1-2; no reliable D call. V was cut by 4 bases and J by 8 bases, with 14 bases left in between. CDR1 and CDR2 from the germline V gene are ENHRY and SYGVKD. The CDR3 is 13 residues long. The CDR3 DNA follows: TGTGCCATCAGTGGGACCACCGCGGGAGGCTACACCTTC. Protein sequence: CAISGTTAGGYTF.

V gene TRBV6-1 combines with J gene TRBJ1-6; tentatively, D is TRBD1 (5 bases). CDR1 is MNHNS and CDR2 is SASEGT in the germline V gene. This CDR3 has 15 residues. Trimming left V 5 bases short and J 9 bases short, with 17 bases between. CDR3 region: CASSPYGGVGSPLHF. The DNA of the CDR3 is TGTGCCAGCAGTCCCTACGGAGGGGTAGGTTCACCCCTCCACTTT.

This chain joins TRBV6-1 and TRBJ2-3, with 7 bases fitting TRBD1. J gave up 3 bases and V 2 bases, and 5 bases lay outside the gene matches. Germline lookup yields CDR1 MNHNS and CDR2 SASEGT. CDR3 length equals 15 residues. The CDR3 loop reads CASSESRGTTDTQYF. Here the CDR3 DNA reads TGTGCCAGCAGTGAATCCAGGGGGACGACAGATACGCAGTATTTT.

The gene calls are TRBV19 and TRBJ1-3; D unresolved. This CDR3 is built from 14 residues. V lost 3 bases to trimming and J lost 0 bases, with 6 bases between them. Germline V gene sequence: CDR1 LNHDA, CDR2 SQIVND (reference sequence). The CDR3 DNA is TGTGCCAGTAGTATGGCCCTCTCTGGAAACACCATATATTTT. This translates into CASSMALSGNTIYF.

The chain combines TRBV7-8 with TRBJ2-7, with 9 bases lining up with TRBD1. The CDR3 has 15 amino acids. Germline trimming cut 2 bases from V and 6 bases from J; bases unmatched to any gene: 8. CDR1 and CDR2 (germline): SGHVS, FQNEAQ. In nucleotides, the CDR3 is TGTGCCAGCAGCTTAACTAGGACAGGGGCATTCGAGCAGTACTTC. Its translation: CASSLTRTGAFEQYF.

The chain joins TRBV5-1 to TRBJ2-3, with TRBD2 identical over 10 bases. The V gene end was trimmed by 4 bases and the J gene end by 6 bases; junction bases not matched to a gene: 14. This CDR3 is 17 amino acids long. Per the germline V gene, CDR1 is SGHRS and CDR2 is YFSETQ. DNA for the CDR3: TGCGCCAGCAGCCCGTCCCTCGCCAGCGGGGGGGGCGATACGCAGTATTTT. It yields the protein CASSPSLASGGGDTQYF.

The rearrangement joins TRBV27 to TRBJ2-1; D possibly corresponds to TRBD1 (5 bases). CDR3 length equals 12 residues. CDR1 and CDR2 from the germline V gene are MNHEY and SMNVEV (reference sequence). V gave up 6 bases and J gave up 14 bases, with 17 bases separating them. The CDR3 sequence: CASRSVGLPEFF. In nucleotides, the CDR3 is TGTGCCAGCAGATCTGTGGGGCTGCCTGAGTTCTTC.

The gene calls are TRBV5-1 and TRBJ2-7; 12 positions agree with TRBD2. Germline CDR1 is SGHRS and CDR2 is YFSETQ. This CDR3 has 17 residues. J was trimmed by 6 bases and V by 4 bases; bases with no gene match: 14. The CDR3: CASSAGLAGSLTGEQYF. CDR3 nucleotides: TGCGCCAGCAGCGCCGGACTAGCGGGAAGTCTTACGGGCGAGCAGTACTTC.

The chain combines TRBV18 with TRBJ2-7, with D tentatively TRBD2 (5 bases). The CDR3 sequence is 14 residues long. Germline V lookup: CDR1 KGHSH, CDR2 LQKENI. Trimming left V 6 bases short and J 6 bases short, with 18 bases between. CDR3 amino acids: CASSPTTTITEQYF. The DNA of the CDR3 is TGTGCCAGCTCCCCTACTACGACTATAACCGAGCAGTACTTC.

The chain is built from TRBV6-5 and TRBJ2-3; 7 positions agree with TRBD1. Trimming at V came to 2 bases and at J to 2 bases, leaving 1 base not matched to a gene. Per the germline V gene, CDR1 is MNHEY and CDR2 is SVGAGI. This CDR3 is 14 amino acids long. The chain's CDR3 is CASSYGTVTDTQYF. The DNA for the CDR3 is TGTGCCAGCAGTTACGGGACAGTCACAGATACGCAGTATTTT.

The chain uses TRBV4-1 and TRBJ1-1; 11 nucleotides match TRBD1. CDR3 length: 16 residues. Germline V lookup: CDR1 MGHRA, CDR2 YSYEKL. Germline trimming cut 4 bases from V and 4 bases from J; bases unmatched to any gene: 8. The CDR3 sequence is CASSRIGTGGSTEAFF. The CDR3 DNA reads as TGCGCCAGCAGCCGGATAGGGACAGGGGGGAGCACTGAAGCTTTCTTT.

The CDR3 sequence: CASSGRVNEKLFF. As DNA, the CDR3 is TGTGCCAGCTCGGGCAGGGTCAATGAAAAACTGTTTTTT. The chain carries TRBV6-5 and TRBJ1-4; perhaps TRBD1 as D (5 bases). Trimming took off 8 bases at V and 5 bases at J, with 12 bases between the two ends. CDR1 and CDR2 (germline): MNHEY, SVGAGI. The CDR3 is made up of 13 amino acids.

The chain couples TRBV28 to TRBJ1-1; D call uncertain. V was clipped by 4 bases and J by 4 bases, with 4 bases between them. CDR3 length equals 11 residues. Per the germline V gene, CDR1 is MDHEN and CDR2 is SYDVKM. This CDR3 is CASSWSTEAFF. For the CDR3, the DNA is TGTGCCAGCAGTTGGAGCACTGAAGCTTTCTTT.

The V gene is TRBV7-8, the J gene TRBJ2-3; perhaps D is TRBD1 or TRBD2 (5 bases each). CDR1 and CDR2 (germline): SGHVS, FQNEAQ. The CDR3 runs 16 residues. V dropped 8 bases and J dropped 2 bases, with 20 bases sitting between them. The CDR3 sequence is CASVASRGTYTDTQYF. CDR3 coding DNA: TGTGCCAGCGTTGCTTCTAGAGGGACCTACACAGATACGCAGTATTTT.